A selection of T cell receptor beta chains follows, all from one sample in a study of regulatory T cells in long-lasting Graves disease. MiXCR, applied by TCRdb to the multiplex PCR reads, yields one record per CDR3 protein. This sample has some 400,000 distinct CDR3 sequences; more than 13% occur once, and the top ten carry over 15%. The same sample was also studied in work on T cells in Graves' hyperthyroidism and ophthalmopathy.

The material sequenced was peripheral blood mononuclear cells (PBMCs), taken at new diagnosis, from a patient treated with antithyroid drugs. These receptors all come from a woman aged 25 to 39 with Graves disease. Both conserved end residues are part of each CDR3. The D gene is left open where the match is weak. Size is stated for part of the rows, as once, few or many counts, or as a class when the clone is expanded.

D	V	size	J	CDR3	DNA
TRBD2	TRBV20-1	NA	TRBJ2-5	CSARGGSGTETQYF	TGCAGTGCTAGAGGTGGTAGCGGGACAGAGACCCAGTACTTC
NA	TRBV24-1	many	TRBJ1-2	CATSGWDRDYGYTF	TGTGCCACCAGTGGGTGGGACCGAGACTATGGCTACACCTTC
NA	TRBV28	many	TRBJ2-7	CASSLSSAGQRYEQYF	TGTGCCAGCAGTTTATCGTCAGCGGGACAACGCTACGAGCAGTACTTC
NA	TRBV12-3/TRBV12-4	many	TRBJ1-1	CASSFVTETEAFF	TGTGCCAGCAGTTTCGTTACCGAGACTGAAGCTTTCTTT
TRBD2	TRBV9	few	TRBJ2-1	CASSEGDRERETYNEQFF	TGTGCCAGCAGCGAAGGGGACCGAGAGCGGGAAACCTACAATGAGCAGTTCTTC
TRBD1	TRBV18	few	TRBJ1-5	CASSQGAMGQPQHF	TGTGCCAGCTCACAGGGGGCGATGGGACAGCCCCAGCATTTT
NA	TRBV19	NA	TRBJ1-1	CASTPSGQNTEAFF	TGTGCCAGTACCCCATCCGGACAGAACACTGAAGCTTTCTTT
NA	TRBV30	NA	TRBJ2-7	CAWSVRWQDTYEQYF	TGTGCCTGGAGTGTACGTTGGCAGGATACCTACGAGCAGTACTTC
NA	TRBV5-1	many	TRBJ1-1	CASKPGGMGVGTEAFF	TGCGCCAGCAAACCGGGGGGGATGGGCGTAGGCACTGAAGCTTTCTTT
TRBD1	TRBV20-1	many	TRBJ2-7	CSANDRVQGEQYF	TGCAGTGCTAACGACAGGGTCCAGGGCGAGCAGTACTTC
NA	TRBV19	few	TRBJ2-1	CASISGGFNEQFF	TGTGCCAGCATTTCAGGGGGGTTCAATGAGCAGTTCTTC
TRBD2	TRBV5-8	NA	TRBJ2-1	CASSWWETGGRAEQFF	TGTGCCAGCAGCTGGTGGGAAACGGGAGGACGGGCTGAGCAGTTCTTC
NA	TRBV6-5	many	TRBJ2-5	CASSYRPPGTETQYF	TGTGCCAGCAGTTACAGACCCCCTGGCACAGAGACCCAGTACTTC
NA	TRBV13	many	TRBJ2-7	CASSLGVQDSYEQYF	TGTGCCAGCAGCTTAGGGGTCCAGGACTCCTACGAGCAGTACTTC
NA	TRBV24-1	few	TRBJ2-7	CATSDPPRGYYEQYF	TGTGCCACCAGTGATCCCCCCCGGGGATATTACGAGCAGTACTTC
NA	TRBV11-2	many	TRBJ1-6	CASRSPGHQLSPLHF	TGTGCCAGCAGATCTCCGGGACACCAACTTTCACCCCTCCACTTT
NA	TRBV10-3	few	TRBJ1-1	CAISGGLSNTEAFF	TGTGCCATCAGTGGGGGGTTGTCGAACACTGAAGCTTTCTTT
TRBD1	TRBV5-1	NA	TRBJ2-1	CASSLVGTALYNEQFF	TGCGCCAGCAGCTTGGTGGGGACAGCTCTTTACAATGAGCAGTTCTTC
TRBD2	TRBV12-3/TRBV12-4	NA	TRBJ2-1	CASSRLAGVNEQSF	TGTGCCAGCAGTCGACTAGCGGGAGTCAATGAGCAGTCCTTC
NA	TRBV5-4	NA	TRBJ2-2	CASSLAQGATGELFF	TGTGCCAGCAGCTTGGCACAGGGCGCCACCGGGGAGCTGTTTTTT
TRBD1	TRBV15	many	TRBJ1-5	CATSRAGGRSQPQHF	TGTGCCACCAGCAGGGCAGGGGGCCGGAGTCAGCCCCAGCATTTT
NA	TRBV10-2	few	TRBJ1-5	CASSLRPDPGNQPQHF	TGCGCCAGCAGCCTCAGACCGGACCCAGGCAATCAGCCCCAGCATTTT
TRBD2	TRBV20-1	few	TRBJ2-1	CSAPKIRRTSGRAGNEQFF	TGCAGTGCTCCTAAGATACGAAGGACTAGCGGGAGGGCCGGCAATGAGCAGTTCTTC
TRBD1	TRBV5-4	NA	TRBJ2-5	CASSLGGRQGQRETQYF	TGTGCCAGCAGCTTGGGTGGACGACAGGGACAGAGAGAGACCCAGTACTTC
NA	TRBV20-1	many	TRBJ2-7	CSAGTPAEQYF	TGCAGTGCCGGGACTCCCGCAGAGCAGTACTTC
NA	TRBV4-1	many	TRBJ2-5	CASSQVLAETQYF	TGCGCCAGCAGCCAAGTACTAGCAGAGACCCAGTACTTC
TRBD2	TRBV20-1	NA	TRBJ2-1	CSASGRGNEQFF	TGCAGTGCTAGCGGGAGGGGGAATGAGCAGTTCTTC
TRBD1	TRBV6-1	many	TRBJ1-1	CASRWTGLNTEAFF	TGTGCCAGCAGATGGACAGGCTTGAACACTGAAGCTTTCTTT
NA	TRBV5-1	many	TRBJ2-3	CASRSGGPTTDTQYF	TGCGCCAGCAGGAGCGGAGGGCCAACAACAGATACGCAGTATTTT
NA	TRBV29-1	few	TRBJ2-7	CSVVVPRAYEQYF	TGCAGCGTCGTAGTTCCGAGGGCCTACGAGCAGTACTTC
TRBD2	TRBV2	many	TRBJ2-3	CASRGLDRGLAGSTDTQYF	TGTGCCAGCAGGGGGCTCGACAGGGGACTAGCGGGCTCCACAGATACGCAGTATTTT
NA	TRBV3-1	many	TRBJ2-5	CASSQDSIAATQYF	TGTGCCAGCAGCCAAGATAGTATCGCGGCTACCCAGTACTTC
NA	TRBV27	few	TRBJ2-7	CASSAGVRGQYF	TGTGCCAGCAGTGCTGGTGTCCGGGGGCAGTACTTC
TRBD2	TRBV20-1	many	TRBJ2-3	CSAVQPGRGDTQYF	TGCAGTGCCGTACAACCCGGGAGGGGGGATACGCAGTATTTT
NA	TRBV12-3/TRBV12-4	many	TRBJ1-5	CASSPPNQPQHF	TGTGCCAGCTCACCACCTAATCAGCCCCAGCATTTT
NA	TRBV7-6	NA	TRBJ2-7	CASSRGGGAGTVYERYF	TGTGCCAGCAGCCGAGGAGGGGGGGCAGGGACAGTCTACGAGCGGTACTTC
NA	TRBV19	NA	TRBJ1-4	CASSITGLATNEKLFF	TGTGCCAGTAGTATTACAGGACTGGCAACTAATGAAAAACTGTTTTTT
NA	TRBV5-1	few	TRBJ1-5	CASSSGAQNQPQHF	TGCGCCAGCAGCTCCGGGGCACAAAATCAGCCCCAGCATTTT
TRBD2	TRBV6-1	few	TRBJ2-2	CASSPHFGLAGVGTGELFF	TGTGCCAGCAGTCCGCACTTCGGACTAGCGGGAGTGGGCACCGGGGAGCTGTTTTTT
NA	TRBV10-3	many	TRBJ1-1	CAISNRDTEAFF	TGTGCCATCAGTAACCGGGACACTGAAGCTTTCTTT
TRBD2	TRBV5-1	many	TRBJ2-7	CASSFGRGLAGYEQYF	TGCGCCAGCAGCTTCGGGAGGGGACTAGCGGGGTACGAGCAGTACTTC
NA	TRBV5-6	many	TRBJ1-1	CASSLPGLHTEAFF	TGTGCCAGCAGTTTGCCGGGGCTACACACTGAAGCTTTCTTT
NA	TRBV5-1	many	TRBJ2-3	CASSLERSADTQYF	TGCGCCAGCAGCTTGGAACGGAGCGCAGATACGCAGTATTTT
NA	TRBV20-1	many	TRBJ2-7	CSARVPGIYEQYF	TGCAGTGCTAGAGTTCCGGGGATCTACGAGCAGTACTTC
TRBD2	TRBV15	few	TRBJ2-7	CATSRDRGGGESEQYF	TGTGCCACCAGCAGAGATCGGGGGGGAGGCGAAAGCGAGCAGTACTTC
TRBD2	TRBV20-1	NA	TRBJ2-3	CSARPLKLAGGDDTQYF	TGCAGTGCTAGGCCCCTGAAGCTAGCGGGAGGGGACGATACGCAGTATTTT
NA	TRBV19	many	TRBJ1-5	CASKTAINQPQHF	TGTGCCAGTAAAACAGCAATCAATCAGCCCCAGCATTTT
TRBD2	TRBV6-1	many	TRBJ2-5	CASSDNGLAENQETQYF	TGTGCCAGCAGTGATAACGGGCTAGCGGAAAACCAAGAGACCCAGTACTTC
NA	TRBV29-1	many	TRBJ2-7	CSVVEFSYEQYF	TGCAGCGTTGTGGAATTCTCCTACGAGCAGTACTTC
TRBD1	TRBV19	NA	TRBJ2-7	CASKGTANTYEQYF	TGTGCCAGTAAAGGGACAGCAAACACGTACGAGCAGTACTTC